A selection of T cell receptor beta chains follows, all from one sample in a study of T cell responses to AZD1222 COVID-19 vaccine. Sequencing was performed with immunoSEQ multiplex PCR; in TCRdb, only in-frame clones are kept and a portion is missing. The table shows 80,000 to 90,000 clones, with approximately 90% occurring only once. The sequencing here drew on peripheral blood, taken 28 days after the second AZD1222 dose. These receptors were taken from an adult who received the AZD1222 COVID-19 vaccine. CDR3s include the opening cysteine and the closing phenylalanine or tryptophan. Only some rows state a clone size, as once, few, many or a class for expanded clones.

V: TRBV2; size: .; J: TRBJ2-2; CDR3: CASRLGRGSTGELFF
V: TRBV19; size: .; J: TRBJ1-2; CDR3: CASSPLPLRVRQGYTF
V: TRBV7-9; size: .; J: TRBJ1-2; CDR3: CASSKTGTGVYGYTF
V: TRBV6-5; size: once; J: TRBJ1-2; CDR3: CASRRTENYGYTF
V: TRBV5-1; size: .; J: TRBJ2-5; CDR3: CASSLGYRSVPRWETQYF
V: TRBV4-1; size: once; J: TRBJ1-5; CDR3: CASSHNDPNQPQHF
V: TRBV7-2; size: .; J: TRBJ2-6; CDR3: CASSLLPRSGANVLTF
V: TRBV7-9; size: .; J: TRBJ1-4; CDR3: CASSLNGNEKLFF
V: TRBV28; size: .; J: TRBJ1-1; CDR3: CASSLGRAQAFF
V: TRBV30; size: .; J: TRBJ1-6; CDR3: CAWQAEARGEAPLHF
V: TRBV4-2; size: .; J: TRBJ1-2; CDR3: CASSQPGQVNYGYTF
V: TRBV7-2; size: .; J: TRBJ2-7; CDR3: CASSSRDRFYEQYF
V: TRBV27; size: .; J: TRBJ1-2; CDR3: CASSLSPGTGIDGYTF
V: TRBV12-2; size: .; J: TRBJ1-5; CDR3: CASRLEQGHSNQPQHF
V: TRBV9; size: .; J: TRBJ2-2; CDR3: CASSVTGGSNTGELFF
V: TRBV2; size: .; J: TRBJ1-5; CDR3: CASSPQGGYSNQPQHF
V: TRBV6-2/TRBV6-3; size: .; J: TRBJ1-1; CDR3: CASSPQGFTTEAFF